Listed here is a single T cell receptor beta chain. The treatment: roughly 19 received Ad26.COV2.S at low or high dose, single or two shots; about 5 received placebo; per-sample allocation not given. Specimens were obtained on day 63 following the first vaccine or placebo injection. Method: immunoSEQ multiplex PCR; TCRdb's copy keeps in-frame clones and lacks some. Of about 440,000 clones listed, around 91% are singletons. The sample is drawn from a study of Ad26.COV2.S vaccination and SARS-CoV-2 variants. Across the whole study: Intramuscular Ad26.COV2.S at 5x10^10 or 1x10^11 viral particles.

The sequencing used peripheral blood, collected in a trial of Ad26.COV2.S vaccine versus placebo. This clonotype was obtained from a person aged 18-60 years who received the Ad26.COV2.S COVID-19 vaccine or a placebo.

The CDR3 region has the DNA TGTGCCAGCAGCCCCATAGCGGGAGTCAGCACCGGGGAGCTGTTTTTT. This gives the protein CASSPIAGVSTGELFF. This rearrangement joins TRBV7-2 to TRBJ2-2; TRBD2 aligns across 9 bases. CDR1 and CDR2 (germline): SGHTA, FQGNSA. Trimming removed 5 bases from V and 4 bases from J; junction bases left unmatched: 8. The length of the CDR3 is 16 residues.